This paragraph reports one T cell receptor (beta chain). This sample stems from a study of blood T cell repertoires in COVID-19. Study background: The cDNA or gDNA used as material had been derived from T cells, B-cell-depleted T cells, or PBMCs.

Original processing notes: Using reference gene primer amplification, nucleated cell counts were estimated. Produced via immunoSEQ multiplex PCR; TCRdb's table is partial and in-frame only. The V and J calls and the clone size are those of that table, but D and trimming were determined from the DNA. Seen here are approximately 66,000 clones, over 70% observed once, and the top ten hold less than 25%. The germline CDR1 and CDR2 sequences are KGHSH and LQKENI. The V gene lost 5 bases and the J gene lost 12 bases, with 14 bases spanning the gap. The CDR3 has 12 amino acids. What was sequenced was peripheral blood. The chain couples TRBV18 to TRBJ2-1; TRBD1 might be the D (5 bases). This clonotype originated in a man aged 60 to 69 with acute or convalescent COVID-19. In DNA, the CDR3 is TGTGCCAGCTCAAAGGGCGGACAAAGGCAGTTCTTC. This codes for CASSKGGQRQFF.